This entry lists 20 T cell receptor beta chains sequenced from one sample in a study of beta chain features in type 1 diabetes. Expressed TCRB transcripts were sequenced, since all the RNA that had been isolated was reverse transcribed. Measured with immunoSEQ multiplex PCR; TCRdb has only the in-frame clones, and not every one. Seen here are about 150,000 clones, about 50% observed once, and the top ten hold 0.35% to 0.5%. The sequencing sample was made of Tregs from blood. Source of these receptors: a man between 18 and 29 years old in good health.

This CDR3 reads CASSHRGLVSTEAFF. The CDR3 nucleotides read TGTGCCAGCAGCCACAGGGGATTGGTAAGCACTGAAGCTTTCTTT. The chain uses TRBV5-6 and TRBJ1-1; 7 bases are shared with TRBD1. The CDR3 has 15 residues. V lost 4 bases and J lost 4; bases outside the gene matches: 10. CDR1 and CDR2 from the germline V gene are SGHDT and YYEEEE.

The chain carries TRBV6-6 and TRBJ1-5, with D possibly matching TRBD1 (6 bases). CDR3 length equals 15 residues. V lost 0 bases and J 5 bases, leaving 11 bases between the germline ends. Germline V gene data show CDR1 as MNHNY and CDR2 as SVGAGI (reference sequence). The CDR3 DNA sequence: TGTGCCAGCAGTTACTCGACAGGCTCTGATCAGCCCCAGCATTTT. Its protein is CASSYSTGSDQPQHF.

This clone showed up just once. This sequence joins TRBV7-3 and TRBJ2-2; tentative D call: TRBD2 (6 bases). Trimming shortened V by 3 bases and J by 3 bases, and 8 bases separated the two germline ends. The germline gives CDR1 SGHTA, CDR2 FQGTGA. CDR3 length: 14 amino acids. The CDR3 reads CASSFSGDTGELFF. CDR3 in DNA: TGTGCCAGCAGCTTTAGCGGAGACACCGGGGAGCTGTTTTTT.

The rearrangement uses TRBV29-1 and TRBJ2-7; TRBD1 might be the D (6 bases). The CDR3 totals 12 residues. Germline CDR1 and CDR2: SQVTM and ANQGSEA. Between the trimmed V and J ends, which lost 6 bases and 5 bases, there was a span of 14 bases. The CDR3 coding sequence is TGCAGCGTAGGAGCAGGGGCCCACGAGCAGTACTTC. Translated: CSVGAGAHEQYF.

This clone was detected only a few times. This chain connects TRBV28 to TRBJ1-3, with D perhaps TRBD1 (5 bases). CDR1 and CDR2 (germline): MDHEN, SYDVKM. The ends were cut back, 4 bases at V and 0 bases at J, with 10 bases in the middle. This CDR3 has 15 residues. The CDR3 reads CASSSGAISGNTIYF. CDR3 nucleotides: TGTGCCAGCAGTTCTGGGGCCATCTCTGGAAACACCATATATTTT.

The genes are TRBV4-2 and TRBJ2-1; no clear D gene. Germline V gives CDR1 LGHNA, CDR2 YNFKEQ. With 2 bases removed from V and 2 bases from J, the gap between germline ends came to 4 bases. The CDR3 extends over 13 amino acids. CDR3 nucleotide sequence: TGTGCCAGCAGCCAACTTGCCTACAATGAGCAGTTCTTC. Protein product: CASSQLAYNEQFF.

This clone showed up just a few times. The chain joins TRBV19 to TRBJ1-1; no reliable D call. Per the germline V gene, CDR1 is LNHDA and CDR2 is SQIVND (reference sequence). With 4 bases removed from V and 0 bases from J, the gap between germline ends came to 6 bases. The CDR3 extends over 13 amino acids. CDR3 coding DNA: TGTGCCAGTAGTACGACAATGAACACTGAAGCTTTCTTT. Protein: CASSTTMNTEAFF.

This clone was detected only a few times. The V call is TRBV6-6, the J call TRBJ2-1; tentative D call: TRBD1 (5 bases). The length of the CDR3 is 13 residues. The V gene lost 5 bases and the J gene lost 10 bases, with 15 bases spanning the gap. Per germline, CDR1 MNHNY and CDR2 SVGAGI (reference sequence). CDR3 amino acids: CASSPRARGEQFF. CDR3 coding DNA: TGTGCCAGCAGTCCCAGGGCTAGGGGAGAGCAGTTCTTC.

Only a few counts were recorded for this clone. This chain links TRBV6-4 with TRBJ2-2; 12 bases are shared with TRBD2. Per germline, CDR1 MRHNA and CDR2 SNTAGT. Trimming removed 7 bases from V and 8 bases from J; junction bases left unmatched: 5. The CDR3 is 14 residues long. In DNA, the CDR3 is TGTGCCAGCACCGGACTAGCGGGAACAGGGGAGCTGTTTTTT. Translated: CASTGLAGTGELFF.

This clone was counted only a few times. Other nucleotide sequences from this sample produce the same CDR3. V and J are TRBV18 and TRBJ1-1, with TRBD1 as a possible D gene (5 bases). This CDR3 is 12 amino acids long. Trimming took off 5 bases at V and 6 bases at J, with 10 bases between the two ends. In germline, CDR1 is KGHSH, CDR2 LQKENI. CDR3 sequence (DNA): TGTGCCAGCTCAGGGGGGGTCGCTGAAGCTTTCTTT. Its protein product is CASSGGVAEAFF.

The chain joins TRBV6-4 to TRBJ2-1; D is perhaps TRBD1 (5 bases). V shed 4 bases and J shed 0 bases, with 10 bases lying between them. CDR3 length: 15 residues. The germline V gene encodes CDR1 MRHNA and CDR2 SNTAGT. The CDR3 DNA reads TGTGCCAGCAGTGCTCAGGGTACCTCCTACAATGAGCAGTTCTTC. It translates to CASSAQGTSYNEQFF.

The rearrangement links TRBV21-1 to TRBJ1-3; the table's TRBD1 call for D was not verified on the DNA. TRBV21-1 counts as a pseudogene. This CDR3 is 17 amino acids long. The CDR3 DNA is TGTGCCAGCAGCCCCCATGGGACAGGGAGCTCTGGAAACACCATATATTTT. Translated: CASSPHGTGSSGNTIYF.

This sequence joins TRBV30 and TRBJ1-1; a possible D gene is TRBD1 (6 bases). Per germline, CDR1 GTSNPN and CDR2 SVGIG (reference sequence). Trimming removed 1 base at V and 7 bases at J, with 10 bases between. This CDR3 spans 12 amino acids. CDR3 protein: CAWSARGGEAFF. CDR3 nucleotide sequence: TGTGCCTGGAGTGCGAGGGGGGGTGAAGCTTTCTTT.

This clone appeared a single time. CDR3 sequence reads: CASSEAAGGLGDTQYF. The CDR3 DNA sequence: TGTGCCAGCAGCGAAGCGGCGGGAGGGCTAGGGGATACGCAGTATTTT. J is TRBJ2-3 and V is TRBV9; 9 nucleotides line up with TRBD2. CDR3 length equals 16 residues. CDR1 is SGDLS, CDR2 YYNGEE, per germline. The V and J ends lost 3 bases and 6 bases, in that order; junction bases with no gene match: 11.

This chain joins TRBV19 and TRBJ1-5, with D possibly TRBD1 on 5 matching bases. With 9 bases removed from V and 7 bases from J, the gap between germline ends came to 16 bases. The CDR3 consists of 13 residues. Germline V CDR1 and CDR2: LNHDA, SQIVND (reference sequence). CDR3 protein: CASTPRGYQPQHF. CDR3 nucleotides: TGTGCCAGCACCCCCCGGGGGTACCAGCCCCAGCATTTT.

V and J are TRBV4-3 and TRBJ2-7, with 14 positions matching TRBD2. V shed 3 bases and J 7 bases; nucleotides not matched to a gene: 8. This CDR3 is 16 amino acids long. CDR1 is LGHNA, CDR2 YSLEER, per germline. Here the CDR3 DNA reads TGCGCCAGCAGCCAGTATCCGGGACTAGCGGGAGAAGAGCAGTACTTC. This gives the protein CASSQYPGLAGEEQYF.

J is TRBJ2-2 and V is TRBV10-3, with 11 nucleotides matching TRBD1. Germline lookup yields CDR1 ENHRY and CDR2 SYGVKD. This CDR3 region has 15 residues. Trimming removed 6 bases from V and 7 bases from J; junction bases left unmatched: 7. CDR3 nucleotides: TGTGCCATCAGGGGACAGGGGGTCATTGGCGGGGAGCTGTTTTTT. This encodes CAIRGQGVIGGELFF.

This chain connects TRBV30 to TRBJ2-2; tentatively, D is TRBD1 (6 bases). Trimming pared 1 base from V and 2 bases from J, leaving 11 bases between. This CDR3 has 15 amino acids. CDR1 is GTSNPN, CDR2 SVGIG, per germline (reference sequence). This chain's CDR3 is CAWSAHRVNTGELFF. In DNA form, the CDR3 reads TGTGCCTGGAGTGCTCACAGGGTAAACACCGGGGAGCTGTTTTTT.

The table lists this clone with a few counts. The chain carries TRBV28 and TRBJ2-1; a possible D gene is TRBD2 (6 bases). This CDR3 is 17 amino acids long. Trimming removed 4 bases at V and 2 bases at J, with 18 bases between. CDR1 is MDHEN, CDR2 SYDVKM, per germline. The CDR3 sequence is CASSSSWSGGAYNEQFF. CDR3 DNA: TGTGCCAGCAGTTCTTCATGGTCCGGAGGGGCCTACAATGAGCAGTTCTTC.

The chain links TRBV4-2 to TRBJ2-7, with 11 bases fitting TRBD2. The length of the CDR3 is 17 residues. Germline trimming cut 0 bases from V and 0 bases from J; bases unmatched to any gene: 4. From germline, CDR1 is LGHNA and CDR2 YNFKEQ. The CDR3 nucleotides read TGTGCCAGCAGCCAAGAAACTAGCGGGGGTTACTCCTACGAGCAGTACTTC. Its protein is CASSQETSGGYSYEQYF.